This T cell receptor (beta chain) was sequenced in a study of cytomegalovirus exposure and HLA in healthy donors. V lost 5 bases to trimming and J lost 7 bases; unmatched junction nucleotides: 4. The CDR3 sequence is 14 residues long. From germline, CDR1 is MDHEN and CDR2 SYDVKM. Study-wide findings and caveats: Prior analysis indicated that the majority of TCR beta V segments exhibited productivity approximately 87% or approximately 30% of the time.

On this clone: Its antigen remains unknown.

Amplification used 60 Vbeta primers and 13 Jbeta primers. This table comes from immunoSEQ multiplex PCR, and its TCRdb copy is limited to in-frame clones, with some not included. This sample has around 150,000 clones; 50% to 75% occur once, and the top ten carry 3%. The sequenced material came from PBMCs. The clonotype comes from a woman in her 30s in good health and CMV-seropositive. The V gene is TRBV28, the J gene TRBJ1-6; 8 bases agree with TRBD1. The chain's CDR3 is CASSRQGWNSPLHF. CDR3 bases: TGTGCCAGCAGTCGACAGGGGTGGAATTCACCCCTCCACTTT.